What follows describes a single T cell receptor beta chain. The antigen remains undetermined. V gave up 7 bases and J gave up 4 bases, with 8 bases separating them. This CDR3 spans 12 amino acids. In germline, CDR1 is SQVTM, CDR2 ANQGSEA. These data come from a study of CD8+ T cells in alopecia areata. Treatment of the sample: oral pan-JAK inhibitor, 5-10 mg twice daily. It was from alopecia areata patients that lesional scalp punch biopsies and peripheral blood were collected. Extraction and reverse transcription of RNA yielded cDNA as the sequencing template. Sequencing used immunoSEQ multiplex PCR; TCRdb keeps in-frame clones, though not all of them. The sample consists of about 74,000 clones, 29% of them appearing once. General study findings and limits: Mice showed clearer TCR sharing than patients did, a gap that was possibly HLA-related. Only a single nonresponder existed, so baseline CD8+ expansion links stay unclear. In blood and scalp, many expanded lesional clones persisted during tofacitinib.

The V call is TRBV29-1, the J call TRBJ2-6; D call uncertain. This material consisted of CD8+ T cells sorted from blood, taken at week 4, from a patient treated with tofacitinib. The sequence was obtained from a human donor with alopecia areata. The CDR3 is CSAPSGANVLTF. CDR3 sequence (DNA): TGCAGCGCCCCATCCGGGGCCAACGTCCTGACTTTC.